These 18 T cell receptor beta chains were sequenced from one sample in a study of CD8+ T cells in alopecia areata. Treatment in this sample: oral pan-JAK inhibitor, 5-10 mg twice daily. Reverse transcribed after extraction, RNA yielded cDNA as the sequencing template. Only in-frame clones appear in the TCRdb table, and some are missing; sequencing was by immunoSEQ multiplex PCR. The data show approximately 210,000 clones, 60% to 70% seen once. Sequences were derived from CD4+ T cells sorted from blood, sampled at week 4, from a patient treated with tofacitinib. These receptor sequences come from a human donor with alopecia areata.

The V and J genes are TRBV7-2 and TRBJ2-7; D is perhaps TRBD1 or TRBD2 (6 bases each). Per germline, CDR1 SGHTA and CDR2 FQGNSA. This CDR3 region has 14 residues. V shed 7 bases and J shed 4 bases, with 17 bases lying between them. CDR3 protein: CASTGRGELYEQYF. CDR3 DNA sequence: TGTGCCAGCACCGGTAGGGGGGAGCTGTACGAGCAGTACTTC.

This clone was found a few times. The rearrangement links TRBV4-3 to TRBJ1-4, with D unresolved. The CDR3 spans 18 residues. Trimming left V 0 bases short and J 2 bases short, with 16 bases between. Germline V gives CDR1 LGHNA, CDR2 YSLEER. This CDR3 is CASSQDLRDIGTNEKLFF. The CDR3 nucleotides are TGCGCCAGCAGCCAAGATCTGCGGGATATCGGCACTAATGAAAAACTGTTTTTT.

The V call is TRBV29-1, the J call TRBJ2-2, with D uncertain. Germline V lookup: CDR1 SQVTM, CDR2 ANQGSEA. V lost 5 bases and J 6 bases, leaving 16 bases between the germline ends. CDR3 size: 14 residues. Here the CDR3 DNA reads TGCAGCGTTCGGCGGAGATTGAGCCCCGGGGAGCTGTTTTTT. Protein: CSVRRRLSPGELFF.

The rearrangement links TRBV6-5 to TRBJ2-6; unclear D gene. The CDR3 totals 14 residues. V was cut by 7 bases and J by 1 base, with 8 bases left in between. Germline loops: CDR1 MNHEY, CDR2 SVGAGI. This CDR3 reads CASIGRSGANVLTF. CDR3 nucleotides: TGTGCCAGCATCGGTCGATCTGGGGCCAACGTCCTGACTTTC.

Only one count was recorded for this clone. Other DNA sequences in the same sample also yield this CDR3. The rearrangement uses TRBV6-6 and TRBJ1-1; the D gene is possibly TRBD1 (5 bases). Deletions cut 2 bases from V and 1 base from J, with 5 bases between. This CDR3 region has 13 residues. Germline loops: CDR1 MNHNY, CDR2 SVGAGI (reference sequence). In DNA, the CDR3 is TGTGCCAGCAGTTACGGGGGGAACACTGAAGCTTTCTTT. Translating gives CASSYGGNTEAFF.

In this sample, this clone turned up a few times. The rearrangement joins TRBV7-2 to TRBJ1-2; 10 bases match TRBD1. The V gene end was trimmed by 4 bases and the J gene end by 7 bases; junction bases not matched to a gene: 6. Per germline, CDR1 SGHTA and CDR2 FQGNSA. The CDR3 is made up of 14 amino acids. The CDR3 DNA reads TGTGCCAGCAGCTCCGACAGGGGGCAGGGTGGCTACACCTTC. This gives the protein CASSSDRGQGGYTF.

The CDR3 nucleotides are TGTGCCAGCAGCTCCCCTAGCGGGGGCCAGGGGGAGCAGTTCTTC. This sequence encodes CASSSPSGGQGEQFF. The chain has TRBV5-4 and TRBJ2-1; 10 nucleotides agree with TRBD2. This CDR3 has 15 residues. The germline gives CDR1 SGHNT, CDR2 YYREEE (reference sequence). Trimming cost V 3 bases and J 10 bases; bases outside gene matches: 10. The full variable domain, rest sourced from reference TRBV5-4 and TRBJ2-1, is ETGVTQSPTHLIKTRGQQVTLRCSSQSGHNTVSWYQQALGQGPQFIFQYYREEENGRGNFPPRFSGLQFPNYSSELNVNALELDDSALYLCASSSPSGGQGEQFFGPGTRLTVL.

This clone was recorded only once. The J gene is TRBJ2-1, the V gene TRBV5-1; D perhaps matches TRBD1 (5 bases). Germline CDR1 and CDR2: SGHRS and YFSETQ. Trimming took off 3 bases at V and 5 bases at J, with 12 bases between the two ends. This CDR3 comprises 14 residues. For the CDR3, the DNA is TGCGCCAGCAGCTGGGGCGCGGCAAACAATGAGCAGTTCTTC. It codes for CASSWGAANNEQFF.

In its sample, this clone was seen a few times. The V call is TRBV6-6, the J call TRBJ1-2; 7 bases map to TRBD1. This CDR3 region has 13 residues. With V trimmed by 2 bases and J by 3 bases, 0 bases remained unmatched. The germline V gene has CDR1 MNHNY and CDR2 SVGAGI (reference sequence). CDR3 loop: CASSYGTDYGYTF. The CDR3 coding sequence is TGTGCCAGCAGTTACGGGACAGACTATGGCTACACCTTC.

This sequence joins TRBV10-3 and TRBJ2-1, with TRBD1 as a possible D gene (6 bases). V lost 3 bases and J 0 bases, leaving 15 bases between the germline ends. From germline, CDR1 is ENHRY and CDR2 SYGVKD. The CDR3 has 17 amino acids. The CDR3 DNA follows: TGTGCCATCAGTGATTTAGACAGGCCCGGCTCCTACAATGAGCAGTTCTTC. It yields the protein CAISDLDRPGSYNEQFF.

The rearrangement joins TRBV29-1 to TRBJ1-5, with D possibly TRBD1 on 6 matching bases. This CDR3 has 12 residues. Trimming shortened V by 4 bases and J by 10 bases, and 14 bases separated the two germline ends. The V gene's germline CDR1 is SQVTM and CDR2 ANQGSEA. CDR3 amino acids: CSVGTADRPQHF. The CDR3 DNA sequence: TGCAGCGTTGGGACAGCCGACCGTCCCCAGCATTTT.

V is TRBV28 and J is TRBJ2-5, with TRBD2 as a possible D gene (7 bases). Germline CDR1 MDHEN, CDR2 SYDVKM. The CDR3 runs to 14 residues. CDR3 residues: CVTRRGGRGETQYF. CDR3 nucleotides: TGTGTCACCCGAAGGGGGGGGCGTGGAGAGACCCAGTACTTC.

The chain carries TRBV30 and TRBJ1-2; D unclear. The CDR3 is 15 residues long. Germline assignment: CDR1 GTSNPN and CDR2 SVGIG (reference sequence). V lost 6 bases to trimming and J lost 4 bases, with 21 bases between them. The DNA for the CDR3 is TGTGCCTGCGGTGACGCGGCTATGTCGTCCTATGGCTACACCTTC. Translating gives CACGDAAMSSYGYTF.

In DNA form, the CDR3 reads TGTGCCAGCAGCTTGGACAGTAATTCACCCCTCCACTTT. Residues: CASSLDSNSPLHF. The chain combines TRBV5-6 with TRBJ1-6; no clear D. CDR1 SGHDT and CDR2 YYEEEE come from the germline V gene. Trimming left V 0 bases short and J 6 bases short, with 4 bases between. There are 13 residues in the CDR3.

The chain recombines TRBV29-1 with TRBJ2-3, with D hard to call. This CDR3 is built from 14 residues. Germline V CDR1 and CDR2: SQVTM, ANQGSEA. The V gene lost 5 bases and the J gene lost 0 bases, with 12 bases spanning the gap. In DNA form, the CDR3 reads TGCAGCGTTTCGAGCGTAACTAGCACAGATACGCAGTATTTT. This codes for CSVSSVTSTDTQYF.

The chain recombines TRBV11-2 with TRBJ2-2, with 7 nucleotides matching TRBD1. V lost 5 bases and J lost 6; bases outside the gene matches: 6. The CDR3 runs to 14 residues. Germline assignment: CDR1 SGHAT and CDR2 FQNNGV. The CDR3 DNA reads as TGTGCCAGCAGCGAACAGGGGCAGGCCGGGGAGCTGTTTTTT. This translates into CASSEQGQAGELFF.

This clone occurred a few times. The rearrangement uses TRBV5-4 and TRBJ2-3; possible D gene TRBD2, 6 bases. Germline V gives CDR1 SGHNT, CDR2 YYREEE (reference sequence). The CDR3 has 13 residues. V was shortened by 3 bases and J by 5 bases, with 10 bases between the two germline ends. The CDR3 sequence is CASSSGGGDTQYF. Here the CDR3 DNA reads TGTGCCAGCAGCTCCGGGGGAGGAGATACGCAGTATTTT.

The chain has TRBV6-5 and TRBJ2-5; D is undetermined. Germline V gene sequence: CDR1 MNHEY, CDR2 SVGAGI. V was trimmed by 6 bases and J by 0 bases, leaving 8 bases between them. The CDR3 sequence is 13 residues long. CDR3 amino acids: CASSRRYQETQYF. The CDR3 bases are TGTGCCAGCAGCCGACGATACCAAGAGACCCAGTACTTC.